Ten or more counts support the clone carrying this TCR beta chain. This entry belongs to a study of T-cell reconstitution after alpha-beta-depleted transplantation in children. The TCRbeta library incorporated unique molecular identifiers. TCRdb called the PCR reads again in MiXCR, with one record for every CDR3 protein. This sample has around 380,000 distinct CDR3 sequences, with around 9.9% found just once. Looked up from germline, CDR1 is SGHRS and CDR2 is YFSETQ. After removal of 4 bases from V and 3 bases from J, the junction contained 8 bases not matched to a gene. The CDR3 sequence is 15 residues long.

The starting material was PBMCs from the stem cell graft donor, obtained from the stem cell graft. The chain uses TRBV5-1 and TRBJ2-3; TRBD2 agrees at 7 bases. The TCR was taken from a human donor who donated a stem cell graft to a child with acute myeloid leukemia. This chain's CDR3 is CASSGRLAQTDTQYF. The DNA of the CDR3 is TGCGCCAGCAGCGGGAGACTAGCTCAGACAGATACGCAGTATTTT.